The entry below gives a single TCR beta chain sequence along with its context. Its specificity is not known. This sample's treatment: oral pan-JAK inhibitor, 5-10 mg twice daily. The germline gives CDR1 SQVTM, CDR2 ANQGSEA. CDR3 length: 12 residues. The V end was cut by 6 bases, the J end by 4 bases, with 13 bases between. This specimen belongs to a study of CD8+ T cells in alopecia areata. The wider study: Patients given treatment had severity scored by the percentage of scalp area affected. Findings and caveats of the study: Sequences from scalp samples also cover resident alphabeta T cells of normal skin. Among the 100 top clones, expanded CD8+ clones, like scalp clonality, were significantly decreased by tofacitinib.

Sequencing used cDNA as its template, made by extracting RNA and reverse transcribing it. Profiling relied on immunoSEQ multiplex PCR, and the TCRdb table lists in-frame clones only, not all of them. Found here are about 160,000 clones, less than 70% of them singletons; the top ten hold around 0.9%. The V call is TRBV29-1, the J call TRBJ2-7, with a tentative D call TRBD1 (6 bases). The TCR was taken from a human donor with alopecia areata. This sample comprised CD4+ T cells sorted from blood, obtained at week 4, from a patient treated with tofacitinib. CDR3 sequence (DNA): TGCAGCGTCCTACGGACAGATTACGAGCAGTACTTC. Its protein is CSVLRTDYEQYF.